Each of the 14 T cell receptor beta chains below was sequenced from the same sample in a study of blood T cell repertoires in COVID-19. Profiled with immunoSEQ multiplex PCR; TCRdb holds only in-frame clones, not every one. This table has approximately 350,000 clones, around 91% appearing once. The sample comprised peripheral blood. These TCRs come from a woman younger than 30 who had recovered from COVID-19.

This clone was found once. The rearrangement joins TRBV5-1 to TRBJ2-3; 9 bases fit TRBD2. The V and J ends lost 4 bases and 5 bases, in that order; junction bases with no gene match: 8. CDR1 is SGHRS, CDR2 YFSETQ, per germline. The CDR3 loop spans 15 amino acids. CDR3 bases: TGCGCCAGCAGCACCTTAGCGGGAGCTGGAGATACGCAGTATTTT. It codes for CASSTLAGAGDTQYF.

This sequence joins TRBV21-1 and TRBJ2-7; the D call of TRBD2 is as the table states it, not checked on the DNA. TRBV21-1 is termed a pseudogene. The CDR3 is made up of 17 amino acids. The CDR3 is CASSKTGTSGRGYEQYV. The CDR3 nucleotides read TGTGCCAGCAGCAAAACAGGGACTAGCGGGAGGGGCTACGAGCAGTACGTC.

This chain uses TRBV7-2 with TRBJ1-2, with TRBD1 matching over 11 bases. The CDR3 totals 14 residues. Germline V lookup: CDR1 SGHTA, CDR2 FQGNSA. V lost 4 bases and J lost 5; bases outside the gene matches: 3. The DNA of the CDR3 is TGTGCCAGCAGCTCGGGACAGGGGGATTATGGCTACACCTTC. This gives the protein CASSSGQGDYGYTF.

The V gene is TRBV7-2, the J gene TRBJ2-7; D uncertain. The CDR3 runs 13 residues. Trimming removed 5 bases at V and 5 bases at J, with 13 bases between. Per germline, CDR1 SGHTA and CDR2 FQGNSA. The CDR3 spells CASSTAFAHEQYV. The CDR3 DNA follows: TGTGCCAGCAGCACTGCCTTTGCCCACGAGCAGTACGTC.

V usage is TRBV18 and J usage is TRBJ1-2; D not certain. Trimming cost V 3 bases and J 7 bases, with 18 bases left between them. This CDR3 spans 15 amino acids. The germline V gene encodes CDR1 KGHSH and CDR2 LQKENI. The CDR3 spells CASSPTARLSIGYTF. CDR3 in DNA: TGTGCCAGCTCACCGACTGCACGGCTATCCATTGGCTACACCTTC. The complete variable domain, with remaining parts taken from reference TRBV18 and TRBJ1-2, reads NAGVMQNPRHLVRRRGQEARLRCSPMKGHSHVYWYRQLPEEGLKFMVYLQKENIIDESGMPKERFSAEFPKEGPSILRIQQVVRGDSAAYFCASSPTARLSIGYTFGSGTRLTVV.

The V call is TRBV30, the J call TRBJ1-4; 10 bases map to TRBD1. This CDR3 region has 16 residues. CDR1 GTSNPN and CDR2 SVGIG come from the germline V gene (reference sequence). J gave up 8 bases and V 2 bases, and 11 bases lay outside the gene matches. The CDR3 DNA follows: TGTGCCTGGAGTCTTGACCCAGGGACAGGGGAGGAAAAACTGTTTTTT. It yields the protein CAWSLDPGTGEEKLFF. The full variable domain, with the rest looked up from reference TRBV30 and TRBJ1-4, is SQTIHQWPATLVQPVGSPLSLECTVEGTSNPNLYWYRQAAGRGLQLLFYSVGIGQISSEVPQNLSASRPQDRQFILSSKKLLLSDSGFYLCAWSLDPGTGEEKLFFGSGTQLSVL.

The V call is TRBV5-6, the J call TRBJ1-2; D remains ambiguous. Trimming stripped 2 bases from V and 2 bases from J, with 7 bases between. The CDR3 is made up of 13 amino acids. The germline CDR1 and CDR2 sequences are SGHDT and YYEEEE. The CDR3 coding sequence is TGTGCCAGCAGCTTACTATTCAACTATGGCTACACCTTC. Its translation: CASSLLFNYGYTF.

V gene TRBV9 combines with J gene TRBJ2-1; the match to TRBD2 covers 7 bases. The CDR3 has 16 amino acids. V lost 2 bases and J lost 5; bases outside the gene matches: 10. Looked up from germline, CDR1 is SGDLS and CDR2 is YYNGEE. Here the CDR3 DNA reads TGTGCCAGCAGCGTGTTACCGGGACTACCCAACAATGAGCAGTTCTTC. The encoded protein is CASSVLPGLPNNEQFF.

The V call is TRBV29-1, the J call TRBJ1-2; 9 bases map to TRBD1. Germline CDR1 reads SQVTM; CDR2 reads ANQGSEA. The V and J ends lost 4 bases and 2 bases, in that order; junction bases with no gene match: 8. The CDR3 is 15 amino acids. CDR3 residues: CSVGTGGGTNYGYTF. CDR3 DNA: TGCAGCGTTGGTACAGGGGGCGGAACAAACTATGGCTACACCTTC.

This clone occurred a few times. CDR3 residues: CASSPDRGPTWGYTF. The CDR3 DNA sequence: TGTGCCAGCAGCCCAGACAGGGGGCCCACCTGGGGCTACACCTTC. The J gene is TRBJ1-2, the V gene TRBV7-9, with 10 bases matching TRBD1. Germline V gives CDR1 SEHNR, CDR2 FQNEAQ (reference sequence). The CDR3 contains 15 residues. V was clipped by 5 bases and J by 8 bases; unmatched bases: 11.

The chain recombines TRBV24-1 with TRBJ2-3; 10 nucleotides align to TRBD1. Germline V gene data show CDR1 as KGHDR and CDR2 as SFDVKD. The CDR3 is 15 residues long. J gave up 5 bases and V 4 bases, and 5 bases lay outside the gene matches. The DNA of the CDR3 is TGTGCCACCAGTGACTCTGGGACAGGGGAAGATACGCAGTATTTT. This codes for CATSDSGTGEDTQYF.

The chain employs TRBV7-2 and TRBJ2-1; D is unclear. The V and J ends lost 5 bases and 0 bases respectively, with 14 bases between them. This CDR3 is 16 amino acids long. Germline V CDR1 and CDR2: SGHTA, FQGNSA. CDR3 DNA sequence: TGTGCCAGCAGCACCCTTTATTTGAGCTCCTACAATGAGCAGTTCTTC. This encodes CASSTLYLSSYNEQFF. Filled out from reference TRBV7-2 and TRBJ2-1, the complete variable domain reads GAGVSQSPSNKVTEKGKDVELRCDPISGHTALYWYRQSLGQGLEFLIYFQGNSAPDKSGLPSDRFSAERTGGSVSTLTIQRTQQEDSAVYLCASSTLYLSSYNEQFFGPGTRLTVL.

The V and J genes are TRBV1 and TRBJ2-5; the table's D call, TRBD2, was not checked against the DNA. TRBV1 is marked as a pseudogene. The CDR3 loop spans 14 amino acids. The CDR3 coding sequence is TGCACCAGCAGCCTAGGACTAGCGGGAGAGACCCAGTACTTC. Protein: CTSSLGLAGETQYF.

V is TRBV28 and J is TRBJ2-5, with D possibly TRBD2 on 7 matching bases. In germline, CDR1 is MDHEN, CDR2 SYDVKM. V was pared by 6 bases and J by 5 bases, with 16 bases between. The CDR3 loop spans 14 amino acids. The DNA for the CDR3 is TGTGCCAGCAGCCTAGGGGGGGCGATGGAGACCCAGTACTTC. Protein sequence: CASSLGGAMETQYF.